The 10 T cell receptor beta chains listed next were all sequenced from one sample in a study of blood T cells in healthy people across ages. A second PCR of about 6 to 11 cycles used a sample-barcoded 5' primer and a J-beta primer mix. MiXCR, run by TCRdb on the 5' RACE reads, gives a single entry per CDR3 protein. The sample carries approximately 800,000 distinct CDR3 sequences, around 45% recorded once. The sample taken for sequencing was blood. These receptors originate from a man older than 75 in good health.

The CDR3 bases are TGTGCCAGCAGCTCCAGCGGGGGAACCTATACGCAGTATTTT. Amino acids: CASSSSGGTYTQYF. The chain couples TRBV9 to TRBJ2-3, with 8 bases that match TRBD2. The germline gives CDR1 SGDLS, CDR2 YYNGEE. V was clipped by 4 bases and J by 7 bases; unmatched bases: 8. The CDR3 runs 14 residues.

This chain links TRBV20-1 with TRBJ2-1; no firm D call. CDR1 is DFQATT and CDR2 is SNEGSKA in the germline V gene (reference sequence). The CDR3 extends over 12 amino acids. Trimming took 2 bases from V and 7 from J, leaving 9 bases between them. The CDR3 nucleotides are TGCAGTGCTAGACCTTTAATTAATGAGCAGTTCTTC. This encodes CSARPLINEQFF.

The gene calls are TRBV20-1 and TRBJ2-1; unclear D gene. The CDR3 has 14 amino acids. Trimming cost V 6 bases and J 10 bases, with 22 bases left between them. In germline, CDR1 is DFQATT, CDR2 SNEGSKA (reference sequence). The CDR3 spells CSANPGRAGHEQFF. In DNA, the CDR3 is TGCAGTGCAAACCCGGGTCGTGCAGGCCACGAGCAGTTCTTC.

The J gene is TRBJ2-1, the V gene TRBV7-2; the match to TRBD2 covers 12 bases. CDR1 and CDR2 (germline): SGHTA, FQGNSA. The CDR3 contains 15 residues. J gave up 8 bases and V 1 base, and 3 bases lay outside the gene matches. CDR3: CASSLEGLAGYEQFF. As DNA, the CDR3 is TGTGCCAGCAGCTTAGAGGGACTAGCGGGTTATGAGCAGTTCTTC.

The chain recombines TRBV25-1 with TRBJ2-7, with D tentatively TRBD1 (6 bases). V was clipped by 4 bases and J by 0 bases, with 16 bases between them. The CDR3 is made up of 16 amino acids. CDR1 is MGHDK, CDR2 SYGVNS, per germline. CDR3 sequence (DNA): TGTGCCAGCAGTGCTCACAGGGCCTCCTCCTCCTACGAGCAGTACTTC. Amino acid sequence: CASSAHRASSSYEQYF.

The rearrangement uses TRBV20-1 and TRBJ2-3; D possibly corresponds to TRBD2 (6 bases). The CDR3 loop spans 16 amino acids. Germline CDR1 is DFQATT and CDR2 is SNEGSKA (reference sequence). V shed 0 bases and J shed 6 bases, with 19 bases lying between them. CDR3: CSARDTGGAPRDTQYF. CDR3 DNA sequence: TGCAGTGCTAGAGATACCGGCGGGGCACCTAGGGATACGCAGTATTTT.

This chain uses TRBV29-1 with TRBJ2-3; a weak D match, TRBD2 (5 bases). Per the germline V gene, CDR1 is SQVTM and CDR2 is ANQGSEA. Trimming shortened V by 6 bases and J by 4 bases, and 17 bases separated the two germline ends. The CDR3 spans 14 residues. In DNA, the CDR3 is TGCAGCGTGGCGCGGGCAAATCGGGCAGATACGCAGTATTTT. It encodes CSVARANRADTQYF.

A note on this clonotype: This may be a read error, as it is one base from a much larger clone. This chain joins TRBV20-1 and TRBJ1-5; no clear D gene. Germline loops: CDR1 DFQATT, CDR2 SNEGSKA (reference sequence). Trimming cost V 3 bases and J 9 bases, with 15 bases left between them. The CDR3 runs to 13 residues. The CDR3 DNA reads as TGCAGTGCTAGGTTGGAGGGAAAACGGCCCCAGCATTTT. Encoded protein: CSARLEGKRPQHF.

The chain links TRBV9 to TRBJ1-4, with unresolved D. Per germline, CDR1 SGDLS and CDR2 YYNGEE. The CDR3 runs 14 residues. Trimming shortened V by 0 bases and J by 6 bases, and 9 bases separated the two germline ends. The CDR3 region has the DNA TGTGCCAGCAGCGTAGGGCTTCCTGATGAAAAACTGTTTTTT. It is translated as CASSVGLPDEKLFF.

This clonotype has a handful of counts. The V call is TRBV5-1, the J call TRBJ2-3; TRBD2 aligns across 10 bases. Germline trimming cut 0 bases from V and 6 bases from J; bases unmatched to any gene: 10. Germline loops: CDR1 SGHRS, CDR2 YFSETQ. CDR3 length: 17 residues. CDR3 sequence (DNA): TGCGCCAGCAGCTTGGCCTTAGCGGGAGGAGGAGCGGATACGCAGTATTTT. Translation: CASSLALAGGGADTQYF.